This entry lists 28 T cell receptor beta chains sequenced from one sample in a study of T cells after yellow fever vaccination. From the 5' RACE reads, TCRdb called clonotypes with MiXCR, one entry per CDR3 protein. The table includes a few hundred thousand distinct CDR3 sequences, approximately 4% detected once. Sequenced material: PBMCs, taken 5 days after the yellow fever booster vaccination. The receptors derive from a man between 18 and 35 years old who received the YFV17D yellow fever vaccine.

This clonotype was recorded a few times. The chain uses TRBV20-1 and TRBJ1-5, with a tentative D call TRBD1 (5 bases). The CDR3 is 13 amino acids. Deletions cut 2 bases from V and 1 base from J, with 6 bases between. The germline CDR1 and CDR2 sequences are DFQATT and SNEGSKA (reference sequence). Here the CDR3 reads CSARYRSNQPQHF. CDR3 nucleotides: TGCAGTGCTAGATACAGGAGCAATCAGCCCCAGCATTTT.

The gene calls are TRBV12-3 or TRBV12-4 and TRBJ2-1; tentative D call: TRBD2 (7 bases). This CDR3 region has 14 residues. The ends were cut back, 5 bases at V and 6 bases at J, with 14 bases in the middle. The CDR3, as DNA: TGTGCCAGCAGTCCGGGGGGCCCTGGCAATGAGCAGTTCTTC. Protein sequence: CASSPGGPGNEQFF.

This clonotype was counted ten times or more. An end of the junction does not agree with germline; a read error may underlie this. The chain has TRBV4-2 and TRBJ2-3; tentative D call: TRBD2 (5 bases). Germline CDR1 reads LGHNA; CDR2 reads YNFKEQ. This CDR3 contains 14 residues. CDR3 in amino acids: CASSLRRDTDTQYF. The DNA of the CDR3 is TGCGCCAGCAGCTTGCGACGGGACACAGATACGCAGTATTTT.

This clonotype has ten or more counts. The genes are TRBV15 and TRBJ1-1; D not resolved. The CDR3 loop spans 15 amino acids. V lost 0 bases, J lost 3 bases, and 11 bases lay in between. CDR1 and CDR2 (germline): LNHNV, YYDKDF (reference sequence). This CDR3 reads CATSRDLGWDTEAFF. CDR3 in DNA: TGTGCCACCAGCAGAGACCTGGGGTGGGACACTGAAGCTTTCTTT.

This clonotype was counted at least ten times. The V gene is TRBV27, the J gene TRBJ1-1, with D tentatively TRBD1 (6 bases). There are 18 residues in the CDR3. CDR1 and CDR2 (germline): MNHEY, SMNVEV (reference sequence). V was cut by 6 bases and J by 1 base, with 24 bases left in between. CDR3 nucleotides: TGTGCCAGCAGATCTTCACGCTGGAGCAGGGGAGGGAACACTGAAGCTTTCTTT. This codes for CASRSSRWSRGGNTEAFF.

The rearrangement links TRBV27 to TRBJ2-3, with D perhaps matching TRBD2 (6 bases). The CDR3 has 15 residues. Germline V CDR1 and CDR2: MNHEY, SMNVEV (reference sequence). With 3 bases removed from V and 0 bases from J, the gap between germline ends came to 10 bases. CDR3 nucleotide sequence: TGTGCCAGCAGTTTGGTAGCGGCGAGCACAGATACGCAGTATTTT. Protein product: CASSLVAASTDTQYF.

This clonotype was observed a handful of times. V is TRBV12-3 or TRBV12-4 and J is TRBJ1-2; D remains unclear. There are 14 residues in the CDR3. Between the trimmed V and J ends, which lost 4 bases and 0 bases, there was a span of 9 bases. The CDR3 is CASSSVTPNYGYTF. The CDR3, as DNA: TGTGCCAGCAGTTCAGTTACCCCTAACTATGGCTACACCTTC.

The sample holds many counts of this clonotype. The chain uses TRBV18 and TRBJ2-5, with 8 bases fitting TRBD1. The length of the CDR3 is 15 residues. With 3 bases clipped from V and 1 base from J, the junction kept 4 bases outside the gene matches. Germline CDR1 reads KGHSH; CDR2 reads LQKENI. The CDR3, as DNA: TGTGCCAGCTCACCCAGGACAGGGATCCAAGAGACCCAGTACTTC. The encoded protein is CASSPRTGIQETQYF.

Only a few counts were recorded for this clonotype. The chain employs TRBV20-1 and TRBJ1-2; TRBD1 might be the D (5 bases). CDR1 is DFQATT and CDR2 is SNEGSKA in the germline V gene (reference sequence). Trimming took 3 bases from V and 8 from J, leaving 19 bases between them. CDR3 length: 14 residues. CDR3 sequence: CSASHGTSGEGYTF. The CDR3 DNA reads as TGCAGTGCTAGTCATGGGACGAGTGGGGAGGGCTACACCTTC.

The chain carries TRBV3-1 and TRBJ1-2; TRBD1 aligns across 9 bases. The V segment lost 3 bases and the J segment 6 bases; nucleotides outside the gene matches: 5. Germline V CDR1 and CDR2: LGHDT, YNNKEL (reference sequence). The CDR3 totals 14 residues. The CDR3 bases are TGTGCCAGCAGCCACGGGACAGGGAACAATGGCTACACCTTC. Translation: CASSHGTGNNGYTF. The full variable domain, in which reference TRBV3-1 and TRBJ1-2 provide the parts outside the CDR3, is DTAVSQTPKYLVTQMGNDKSIKCEQNLGHDTMYWYKQDSKKFLKIMFSYNNKELIINETVPNRFSPKSPDKAHLNLHINSLELGDSAVYFCASSHGTGNNGYTFGSGTRLTVV.

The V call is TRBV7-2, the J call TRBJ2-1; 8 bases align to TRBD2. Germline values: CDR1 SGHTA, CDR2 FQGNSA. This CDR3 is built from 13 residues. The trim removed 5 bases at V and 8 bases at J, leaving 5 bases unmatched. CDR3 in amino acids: CASSPLGGDEQFF. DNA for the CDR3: TGTGCCAGCAGCCCTCTCGGGGGGGATGAGCAGTTCTTC. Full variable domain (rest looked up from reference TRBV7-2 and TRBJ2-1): GAGVSQSPSNKVTEKGKDVELRCDPISGHTALYWYRQSLGQGLEFLIYFQGNSAPDKSGLPSDRFSAERTGGSVSTLTIQRTQQEDSAVYLCASSPLGGDEQFFGPGTRLTVL.

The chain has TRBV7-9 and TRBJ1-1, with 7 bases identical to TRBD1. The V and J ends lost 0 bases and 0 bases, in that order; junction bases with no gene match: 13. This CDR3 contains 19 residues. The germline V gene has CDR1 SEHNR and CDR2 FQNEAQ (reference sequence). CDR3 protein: CASSLARGQLKIMNTEAFF. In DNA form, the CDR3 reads TGTGCCAGCAGCTTAGCGAGGGGGCAGCTGAAAATAATGAACACTGAAGCTTTCTTT.

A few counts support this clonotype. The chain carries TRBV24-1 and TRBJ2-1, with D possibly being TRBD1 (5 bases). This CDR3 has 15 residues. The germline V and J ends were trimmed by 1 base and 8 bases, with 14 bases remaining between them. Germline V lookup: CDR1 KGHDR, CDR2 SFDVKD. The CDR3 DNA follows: TGTGCCACCAGTGATTTCAGGGCAGGGAATGATGAGCAGTTCTTC. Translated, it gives CATSDFRAGNDEQFF.

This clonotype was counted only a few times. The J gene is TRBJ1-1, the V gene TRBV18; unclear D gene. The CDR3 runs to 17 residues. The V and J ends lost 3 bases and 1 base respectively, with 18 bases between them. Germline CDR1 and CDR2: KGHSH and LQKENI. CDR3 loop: CASSPFFGRATNTEAFF. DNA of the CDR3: TGTGCCAGCTCACCGTTCTTTGGGAGGGCTACGAACACTGAAGCTTTCTTT.

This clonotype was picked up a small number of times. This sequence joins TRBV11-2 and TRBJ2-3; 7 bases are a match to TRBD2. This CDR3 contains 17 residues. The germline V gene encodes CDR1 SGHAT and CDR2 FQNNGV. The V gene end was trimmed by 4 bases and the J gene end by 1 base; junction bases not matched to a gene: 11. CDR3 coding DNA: TGTGCCAGCAGCTCGCGTCGTGAGGCGGGGGGCACAGATACGCAGTATTTT. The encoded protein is CASSSRREAGGTDTQYF.

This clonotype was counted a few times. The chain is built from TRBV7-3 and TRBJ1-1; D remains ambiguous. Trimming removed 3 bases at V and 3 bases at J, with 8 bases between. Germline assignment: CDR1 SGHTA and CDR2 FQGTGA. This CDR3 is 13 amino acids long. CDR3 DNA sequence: TGTGCCAGCAGCTTCCACCGGGACACTGAAGCTTTCTTT. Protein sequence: CASSFHRDTEAFF.

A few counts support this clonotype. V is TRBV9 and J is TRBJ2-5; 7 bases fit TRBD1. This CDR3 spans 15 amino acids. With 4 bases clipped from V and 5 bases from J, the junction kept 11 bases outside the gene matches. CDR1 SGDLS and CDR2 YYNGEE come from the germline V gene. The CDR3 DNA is TGTGCCAGCAGCCCAGGACAGGTAACGGCGGAGACCCAGTACTTC. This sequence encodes CASSPGQVTAETQYF.

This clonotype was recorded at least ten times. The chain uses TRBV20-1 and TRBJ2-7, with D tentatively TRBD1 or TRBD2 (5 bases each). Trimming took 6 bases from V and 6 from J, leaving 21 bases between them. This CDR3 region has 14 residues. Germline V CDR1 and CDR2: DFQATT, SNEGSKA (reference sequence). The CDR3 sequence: CSAQPLGASGEQYF. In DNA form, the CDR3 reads TGCAGTGCCCAGCCTCTCGGGGCCTCAGGCGAGCAGTACTTC.

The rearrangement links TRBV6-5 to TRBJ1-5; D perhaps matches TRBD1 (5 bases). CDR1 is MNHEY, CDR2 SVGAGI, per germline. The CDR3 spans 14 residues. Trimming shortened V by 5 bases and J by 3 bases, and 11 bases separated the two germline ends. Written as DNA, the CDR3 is TGTGCCAGCAGTACGGGGGGGGACAATCAGCCCCAGCATTTT. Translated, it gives CASSTGGDNQPQHF.

CDR3 sequence (DNA): TGTGCCAGCAGTTCAGGGGTAGGGGCACCCCTCCACTTT. This codes for CASSSGVGAPLHF. The chain has TRBV12-3 or TRBV12-4 and TRBJ1-6, with D possibly matching TRBD1 (6 bases). The CDR3 totals 13 residues. V lost 4 bases and J lost 11, with 12 bases in between.

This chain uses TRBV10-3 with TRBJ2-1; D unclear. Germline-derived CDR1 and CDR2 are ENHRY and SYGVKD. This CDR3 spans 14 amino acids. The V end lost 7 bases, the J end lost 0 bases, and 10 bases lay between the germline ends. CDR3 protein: CAIMEHLSYNEQFF. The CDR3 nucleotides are TGTGCCATCATGGAACACCTCTCCTACAATGAGCAGTTCTTC.

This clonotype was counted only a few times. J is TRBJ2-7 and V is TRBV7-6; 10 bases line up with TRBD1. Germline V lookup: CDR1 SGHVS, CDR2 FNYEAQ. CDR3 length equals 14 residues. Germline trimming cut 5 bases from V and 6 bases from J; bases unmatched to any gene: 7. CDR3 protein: CASSKGDRGTEQYF. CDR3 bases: TGTGCCAGCAGCAAGGGGGACAGGGGAACCGAGCAGTACTTC.

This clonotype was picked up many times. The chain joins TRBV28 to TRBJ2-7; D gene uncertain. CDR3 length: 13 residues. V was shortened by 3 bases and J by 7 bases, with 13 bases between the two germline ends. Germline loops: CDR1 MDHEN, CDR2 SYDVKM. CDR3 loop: CASSFTGDREQYV. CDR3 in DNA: TGTGCCAGCAGTTTCACTGGAGACCGGGAGCAGTACGTC.

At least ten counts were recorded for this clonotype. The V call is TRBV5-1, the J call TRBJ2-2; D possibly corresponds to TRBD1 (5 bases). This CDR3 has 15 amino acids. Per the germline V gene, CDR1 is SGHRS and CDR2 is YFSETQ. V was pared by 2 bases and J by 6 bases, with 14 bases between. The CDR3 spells CASSFSLVQAGELFF. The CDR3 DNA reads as TGCGCCAGCAGCTTCTCTTTGGTACAGGCCGGGGAGCTGTTTTTT.

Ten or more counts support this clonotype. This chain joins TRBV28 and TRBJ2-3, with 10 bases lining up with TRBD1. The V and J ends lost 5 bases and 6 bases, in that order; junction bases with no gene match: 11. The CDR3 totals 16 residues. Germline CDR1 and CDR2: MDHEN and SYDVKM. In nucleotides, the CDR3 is TGTGCCAGCAGTCCGCACGGGACAGGGGATTCGGATACGCAGTATTTT. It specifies CASSPHGTGDSDTQYF.

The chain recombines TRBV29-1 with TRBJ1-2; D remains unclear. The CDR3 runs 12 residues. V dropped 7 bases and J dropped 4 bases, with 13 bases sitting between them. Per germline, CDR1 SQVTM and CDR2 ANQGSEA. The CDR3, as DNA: TGCAGCGGCGAACCACTTACCTATGGCTACACCTTC. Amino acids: CSGEPLTYGYTF.

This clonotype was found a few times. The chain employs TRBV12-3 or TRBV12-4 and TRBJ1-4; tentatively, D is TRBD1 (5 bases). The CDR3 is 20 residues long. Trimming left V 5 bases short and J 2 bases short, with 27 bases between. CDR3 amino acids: CASSNDQRYRAGSTNEKLFF. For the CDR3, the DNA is TGTGCCAGCAGTAACGACCAGAGGTATAGGGCAGGGAGCACTAATGAAAAACTGTTTTTT.

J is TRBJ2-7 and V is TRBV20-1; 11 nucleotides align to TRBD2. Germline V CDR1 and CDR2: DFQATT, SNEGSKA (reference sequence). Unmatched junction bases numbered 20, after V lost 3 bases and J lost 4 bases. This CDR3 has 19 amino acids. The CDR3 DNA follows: TGCAGTGCTAGTGGGCTAGCGGGGGGTAACCTACTGCGAATTTACGAGCAGTACTTC. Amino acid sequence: CSASGLAGGNLLRIYEQYF.